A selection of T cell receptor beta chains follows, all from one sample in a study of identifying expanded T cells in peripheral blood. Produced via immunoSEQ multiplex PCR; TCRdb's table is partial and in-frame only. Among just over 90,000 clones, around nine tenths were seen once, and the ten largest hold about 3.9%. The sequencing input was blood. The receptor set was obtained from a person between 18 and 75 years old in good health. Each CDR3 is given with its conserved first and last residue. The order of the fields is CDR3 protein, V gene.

CASSYAAGSYEQYF,TRBV6-5
CAWSPNIREQYF,TRBV30
CASSRQGGSGNTIYF,TRBV2
CAWAAAQDLGAFF,TRBV30
CSALLRVAQYF,TRBV20-1
CASTSPSDGDSNQPQHF,TRBV19
CASSLAPSGGVEQYF,TRBV7-2
CASSLGQPRFF,TRBV28
CASSLSWALPDTQYF,TRBV9
CASSLALEPSNYGYTF,TRBV7-8
CAIRGTGGGYEQYF,TRBV10-3
CAWSVGSGGRQGYNEQFF,TRBV30
CASSFAGGGTDTQYF,TRBV11-2
CASSRQRTGPYSGNTIYF,TRBV18
CASSLSKTGMNTEAFF,TRBV27
CASSSIQGAYEQYF,TRBV5-1
CASSLGQGGTYGYTF,TRBV7-9
CASSSRRGRLSYNEQFF,TRBV7-9
CASSFPQAGIYGYTF,TRBV11-2
CASSLGGGASNSPLHF,TRBV5-4
CASSIQTGNTGELFF,TRBV19
CASSPPGQDWETQYF,TRBV5-4
CASSSLESGRRGRNYGYTF,TRBV7-9
CASSLSRAYGYTF,TRBV5-6
CASSEMAGSTDTQYF,TRBV6-4
CASSPLPAGTDYGYTF,TRBV7-9
CASSLRDNSYEQYF,TRBV28
CASNGGFEQYF,TRBV2
CASSQEAPGLTEAFF,TRBV4-3
CASSYLANTQYF,TRBV11-2
CASSSPRTGPTYEQYF,TRBV28
CASNFEFAEAFF,TRBV7-9
CASSILQGGVAKERYF,TRBV19
CASTAGVFPSGYTF,TRBV19
CAWRRVGDEQYF,TRBV30
CASSPTIGDSPLHF,TRBV7-6
CASIRDPLAFSSYNEQFF,TRBV27
CASSHLGGTTVLGYGYTF,TRBV11-2
CASSPGQGAGQPQHF,TRBV9
CASSLKGTADSPLHF,TRBV28
CASSAGEGAYEQYF,TRBV9
CASSSVGTGESPLHF,TRBV6-5
CASSQDGRGRGYGYTF,TRBV4-1
CASSIEGSWGNQPQHF,TRBV19
CASRGPDGELFF,TRBV2
CASSFGLTDNEQFF,TRBV7-6
CASSLGGTSGSYEQYF,TRBV7-6
CASSLRTKREGRSSHEQYF,TRBV7-2
CASSPRGPSYEQYF,TRBV6-6
CASSLSDNPETQYF,TRBV11-2
CASSSLAGRDYNEQFF,TRBV5-1
CASTPGNTIYF,TRBV6-1
CASSLHRGNEQFF,TRBV7-6
CASSPRASYNEQFF,TRBV19
CASSPTGGYSPLHF,TRBV7-9
CASGFSTGELFF,TRBV12-5
CASTGTGLDEQFF,TRBV27